Shown below are 20 T cell receptor beta chains from a single sample sequenced in a study of cytomegalovirus exposure and HLA in healthy donors. PCR primers comprised 60 Vbeta and 13 Jbeta primers. The method was immunoSEQ multiplex PCR; TCRdb's version includes in-frame clones alone and lacks a portion of them. This sample yields fewer than 150,000 clones, of which 67% are seen a single time; about 7.7% belongs to the top ten. The source material was PBMCs. Receptors originate from a man between 18 and 29 years old in good health and CMV-seropositive.

The sample holds a few counts of this clone. The chain joins TRBV2 to TRBJ1-1, with D possibly TRBD1 on 6 matching bases. CDR1 is SNHLY, CDR2 FYNNEI, per germline. This CDR3 has 14 residues. Trimming left V 6 bases short and J 5 bases short, with 16 bases between. The CDR3 region is CASSRAGVRTEAFF. In DNA, the CDR3 is TGTGCCAGCAGCAGGGCAGGGGTCCGTACTGAAGCTTTCTTT.

The rearrangement uses TRBV5-1 and TRBJ2-1; 8 bases map to TRBD2. Germline CDR1 SGHRS, CDR2 YFSETQ. The CDR3 runs 14 residues. J was trimmed by 6 bases and V by 4 bases; bases with no gene match: 6. Here the CDR3 DNA reads TGCGCCAGCAGCCCGGGGGGGCCCTCCAATGAGCAGTTCTTC. Amino acid sequence: CASSPGGPSNEQFF.

The chain couples TRBV11-1 to TRBJ2-4; 9 positions match TRBD1. The CDR3 loop spans 14 amino acids. Trimming took 5 bases from V and 9 from J; bases not matched to a gene: 8. Germline V lookup: CDR1 SGHAT, CDR2 FQDESV (reference sequence). In DNA form, the CDR3 reads TGTGCCAGCAGCAGGGGACAGGGATCGGCCATTCAGTACTTC. It translates to CASSRGQGSAIQYF.

The chain combines TRBV2 with TRBJ2-7, with TRBD2 matching 8 bases. Germline-derived CDR1 and CDR2 are SNHLY and FYNNEI. The CDR3 sequence is 15 residues long. The junction had 7 bases not matched to a gene; V was cut back by 6 bases and J by 0 bases. CDR3 sequence reads: CASRLSGGSSYEQYF. CDR3 coding DNA: TGTGCCAGCAGACTAAGCGGGGGTAGCTCCTACGAGCAGTACTTC.

The chain employs TRBV5-4 and TRBJ2-7, with 11 bases matching TRBD1. Looked up from germline, CDR1 is SGHNT and CDR2 is YYREEE (reference sequence). This CDR3 comprises 16 residues. J lost 6 bases, V lost 6 bases, and 14 bases had no gene match. The CDR3 sequence is CASTGQGAIGVREQYF. The CDR3 region has the DNA TGTGCCAGCACAGGACAGGGGGCTATTGGTGTTCGCGAGCAGTACTTC.

The chain recombines TRBV6-6 with TRBJ2-7, with 7 bases aligning to TRBD2. The CDR3 runs to 14 residues. The germline gives CDR1 MNHNY, CDR2 SVGAGI (reference sequence). With V trimmed by 5 bases and J by 3 bases, 7 bases remained unmatched. CDR3 bases: TGTGCCAGCAGTAAGCGGGACGGGCTCTACGAGCAGTACGTC. Translated, it gives CASSKRDGLYEQYV.

The chain has TRBV25-1 and TRBJ2-5; no definite D call. CDR3 length equals 12 residues. The germline V and J ends were trimmed by 1 base and 4 bases, with 4 bases remaining between them. Germline V gene data show CDR1 as MGHDK and CDR2 as SYGVNS. The CDR3 loop reads CASSEFLETQYF. CDR3 bases: TGTGCCAGCAGTGAATTTCTAGAGACCCAGTACTTC.

This clone appeared a few times. The chain uses TRBV19 and TRBJ1-2; 7 nucleotides line up with TRBD1. Trimming at V came to 5 bases and at J to 8 bases, leaving 8 bases not matched to a gene. The germline CDR1 and CDR2 sequences are LNHDA and SQIVND (reference sequence). The CDR3 runs 13 residues. In nucleotides, the CDR3 is TGTGCCAGTAGTGACAGGGACGGCGGGGGCTACACCTTC. Encoded protein: CASSDRDGGGYTF.

Only one count was recorded for this clone. The chain recombines TRBV28 with TRBJ1-2; D possibly corresponds to TRBD1 (5 bases). Germline lookup yields CDR1 MDHEN and CDR2 SYDVKM. V was trimmed by 4 bases and J by 5 bases, leaving 17 bases between them. The CDR3 extends over 15 amino acids. The CDR3 loop reads CASSSRDDSRYGYTF. CDR3 nucleotides: TGTGCCAGCAGTTCCCGAGATGACAGCAGATATGGCTACACCTTC.

V is TRBV19 and J is TRBJ1-5; tentatively, D is TRBD1 (5 bases). The CDR3 is 17 amino acids. CDR1 LNHDA and CDR2 SQIVND come from the germline V gene (reference sequence). V gave up 6 bases and J gave up 7 bases, with 25 bases separating them. The CDR3 here is CASRKSSRATWGQPQHF. The CDR3 coding sequence is TGTGCCAGTAGAAAATCAAGCCGGGCAACTTGGGGCCAGCCCCAGCATTTT.

This chain joins TRBV27 and TRBJ2-1; 10 bases are shared with TRBD1. This CDR3 comprises 17 residues. Trimming took 5 bases from V and 0 from J; bases not matched to a gene: 7. The V gene's germline CDR1 is MNHEY and CDR2 SMNVEV (reference sequence). The CDR3 sequence is CASSPRQGASSYNEQFF. The CDR3 DNA sequence: TGTGCCAGCAGTCCCAGACAGGGGGCGAGCTCCTACAATGAGCAGTTCTTC.

V and J are TRBV9 and TRBJ2-3, with unresolved D. With 3 bases removed from V and 6 bases from J, the gap between germline ends came to 11 bases. This CDR3 region has 13 residues. Germline loops: CDR1 SGDLS, CDR2 YYNGEE. The DNA for the CDR3 is TGTGCCAGCAGCGGAGTGCGGTGGGATACGCAGTATTTT. The encoded protein is CASSGVRWDTQYF.

The chain is built from TRBV6-5 and TRBJ2-7, with a weak D call TRBD1 (6 bases). CDR3 length: 14 residues. Between the trimmed V and J ends, which lost 6 bases and 2 bases, there was a span of 14 bases. CDR1 and CDR2 (germline): MNHEY, SVGAGI. The CDR3 here is CASRPGQRAYEQYF. Here the CDR3 DNA reads TGTGCCAGCAGACCCGGACAGAGGGCCTACGAGCAGTACTTC.

The chain uses TRBV19 and TRBJ2-7; 9 bases fit TRBD2. Germline V gene data show CDR1 as LNHDA and CDR2 as SQIVND (reference sequence). CDR3 length: 16 residues. Trimming at V came to 8 bases and at J to 5 bases, leaving 16 bases not matched to a gene. The CDR3 DNA reads as TGTGCCAGTCGGGTGCTAGCGGGGCTGGGGGTTGACGAGCAGTACGTC. Amino acids: CASRVLAGLGVDEQYV.

This chain uses TRBV11-2 with TRBJ2-7, with TRBD1 as a possible D gene (5 bases). The V and J ends lost 3 bases and 6 bases respectively, with 9 bases between them. The CDR3 spans 12 residues. The germline V gene encodes CDR1 SGHAT and CDR2 FQNNGV. The CDR3 loop is CASSFSGSEQYF. CDR3 DNA sequence: TGTGCCAGCAGCTTTTCAGGGTCCGAGCAGTACTTC.

The chain carries TRBV28 and TRBJ2-5, with D possibly being TRBD1 (5 bases). The V gene's germline CDR1 is MDHEN and CDR2 SYDVKM. Trimming removed 5 bases at V and 3 bases at J, with 16 bases between. The CDR3 covers 15 residues. CDR3 loop: CASSLSGIGEETQYF. In DNA, the CDR3 is TGTGCCAGCAGTCTCTCAGGGATTGGTGAAGAGACCCAGTACTTC.

The chain links TRBV6-1 to TRBJ1-5; a possible D gene is TRBD1 (5 bases). The V gene's germline CDR1 is MNHNS and CDR2 SASEGT. The CDR3 is 17 residues long. Trimming removed 4 bases from V and 2 bases from J, with 18 bases in between. The CDR3 DNA sequence: TGTGCCAGCAGTGTTGCAGGGTTCGGTTCCGGCAATCAGCCCCAGCATTTT. It codes for CASSVAGFGSGNQPQHF.

This clone has a handful of counts. V and J are TRBV6-1 and TRBJ2-7, with 7 positions matching TRBD1. Germline-derived CDR1 and CDR2 are MNHNS and SASEGT. The J segment lost 4 bases and the V segment lost 3 bases, leaving 6 bases of the junction unmatched. CDR3 length equals 14 residues. The CDR3 reads CASSDRQGSYEQYF. The CDR3 DNA sequence: TGTGCCAGCAGTGACAGACAGGGATCTTACGAGCAGTACTTC.

V gene TRBV10-1 combines with J gene TRBJ1-5; 10 bases agree with TRBD1. This CDR3 region has 14 residues. The germline V gene encodes CDR1 WNHNN and CDR2 SYGVQD (reference sequence). Germline trimming cut 3 bases from V and 7 bases from J; bases unmatched to any gene: 3. The CDR3 loop is CASSDGTGDQPQHF. The CDR3 DNA follows: TGCGCCAGCAGTGACGGGACAGGGGACCAGCCCCAGCATTTT.

J is TRBJ2-3 and V is TRBV27; tentative D call: TRBD2 (6 bases). The V end was cut by 7 bases, the J end by 1 base, with 12 bases between. Germline CDR1 reads MNHEY; CDR2 reads SMNVEV (reference sequence). The CDR3 runs 14 residues. For the CDR3, the DNA is TGTGCCAGCACTCGGGGGTTACGCACAGATACGCAGTATTTT. Encoded protein: CASTRGLRTDTQYF.